This passage covers 8 T cell receptor beta chains from one sample sequenced in a study of Graves' ophthalmopathy and Graves' hyperthyroidism. Amplification of TCR beta CDR3 regions used RNA transcripts. Second-round multiplex PCR came after first-round RT-PCR with HTBI primers. From the multiplex PCR reads, TCRdb called clonotypes with MiXCR, one entry per CDR3 protein. Found here are approximately 210,000 distinct CDR3 sequences, over 25% of them singletons; the top ten hold approximately 8.2%. The sequenced material came from peripheral blood. These receptors were obtained from a man aged 50-60 years with Graves' ophthalmopathy.

In this sample, this clonotype turned up many times. The CDR3 spells CASSVQLSTGELFF. CDR3 DNA sequence: TGTGCCAGCAGTGTACAACTTTCCACCGGGGAGCTGTTTTTT. V gene TRBV2 combines with J gene TRBJ2-2; no reliable D call. CDR1 and CDR2 (germline): SNHLY, FYNNEI. The CDR3 runs to 14 residues. V was pared by 4 bases and J by 4 bases, with 10 bases between.

The chain carries TRBV7-9 and TRBJ1-1; 8 nucleotides agree with TRBD1. Germline CDR1 SEHNR, CDR2 FQNEAQ (reference sequence). This CDR3 has 14 amino acids. Germline trimming cut 11 bases from V and 5 bases from J; bases unmatched to any gene: 13. The CDR3 region has the DNA TGTGCCGGTGTGCCCGGACAGGGAAGTACTGAAGCTTTCTTT. Amino acids: CAGVPGQGSTEAFF.

At least ten counts were recorded for this clonotype. The rearrangement links TRBV28 to TRBJ2-5, with D perhaps TRBD1 (6 bases). Trimming removed 5 bases from V and 2 bases from J, with 12 bases in between. Germline V gene lookup returns CDR1 MDHEN and CDR2 SYDVKM. The CDR3 has 14 amino acids. CDR3 coding DNA: TGTGCCAGCAGTACGGACAGCTTTCAAGAGACCCAGTACTTC. Amino acid sequence: CASSTDSFQETQYF.

This clonotype has a count of ten or more. CDR3 loop: CASSPTGPIQETQYF. The CDR3 DNA sequence: TGTGCCAGCAGCCCGACAGGGCCGATCCAAGAGACCCAGTACTTC. V gene TRBV3-1 combines with J gene TRBJ2-5; 7 bases are shared with TRBD1. CDR1 is LGHDT, CDR2 YNNKEL, per germline (reference sequence). The V and J ends lost 4 bases and 1 base, in that order; junction bases with no gene match: 6. This CDR3 contains 15 residues.

The rearrangement joins TRBV6-1 to TRBJ2-5, with 15 positions matching TRBD2. Per germline, CDR1 MNHNS and CDR2 SASEGT. The CDR3 is 17 amino acids. The V gene end was trimmed by 5 bases and the J gene end by 5 bases; junction bases not matched to a gene: 9. The CDR3 is CASSPGTSGRPLETQYF. CDR3 sequence (DNA): TGTGCCAGCAGTCCCGGGACTAGCGGGAGGCCCCTCGAGACCCAGTACTTC.

This clonotype appeared many times. The rearrangement uses TRBV30 and TRBJ1-6; D gene unclear. Germline values: CDR1 GTSNPN, CDR2 SVGIG (reference sequence). This CDR3 contains 13 residues. V was shortened by 1 base and J by 8 bases, with 9 bases between the two germline ends. The CDR3 DNA sequence: TGTGCCTGGAGTGAGGCAGCAGATTCACCCCTCCACTTT. Protein sequence: CAWSEAADSPLHF.

The V gene is TRBV6-2 or TRBV6-3, the J gene TRBJ1-1, with 11 bases aligning to TRBD1. The length of the CDR3 is 13 residues. Trimming at V came to 10 bases and at J to 7 bases, leaving 8 bases not matched to a gene. Germline CDR1 MNHEY, CDR2 SVGEGT. CDR3 protein: CAIWTGGANEAFF. CDR3 coding DNA: TGTGCCATCTGGACAGGGGGCGCGAATGAAGCTTTCTTT.

This clonotype came up many times. V is TRBV6-2 or TRBV6-3 and J is TRBJ2-3; D is perhaps TRBD1 or TRBD2 (5 bases each). CDR3 size: 13 residues. Trimming shortened V by 6 bases and J by 0 bases, and 7 bases separated the two germline ends. Germline values: CDR1 MNHEY, CDR2 SVGEGT. The CDR3 protein is CASRRDSTDTQYF. DNA for the CDR3: TGTGCCAGCAGAAGGGACAGCACAGATACGCAGTATTTT.